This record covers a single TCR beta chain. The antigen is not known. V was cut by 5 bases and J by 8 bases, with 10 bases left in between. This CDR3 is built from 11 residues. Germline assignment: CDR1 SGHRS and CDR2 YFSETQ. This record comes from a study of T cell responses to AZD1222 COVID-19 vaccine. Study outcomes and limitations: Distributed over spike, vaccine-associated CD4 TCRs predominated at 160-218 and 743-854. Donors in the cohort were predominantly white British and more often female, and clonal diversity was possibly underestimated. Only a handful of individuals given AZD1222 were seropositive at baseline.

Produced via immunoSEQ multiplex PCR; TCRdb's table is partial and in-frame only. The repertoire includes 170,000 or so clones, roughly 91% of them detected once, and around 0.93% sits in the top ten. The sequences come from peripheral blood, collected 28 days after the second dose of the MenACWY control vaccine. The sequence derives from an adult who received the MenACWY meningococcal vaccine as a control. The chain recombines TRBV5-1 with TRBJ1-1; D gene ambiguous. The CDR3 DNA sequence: TGCGCCAGCAGTTATGGACCGGAAGCTTTCTTT. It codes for CASSYGPEAFF.